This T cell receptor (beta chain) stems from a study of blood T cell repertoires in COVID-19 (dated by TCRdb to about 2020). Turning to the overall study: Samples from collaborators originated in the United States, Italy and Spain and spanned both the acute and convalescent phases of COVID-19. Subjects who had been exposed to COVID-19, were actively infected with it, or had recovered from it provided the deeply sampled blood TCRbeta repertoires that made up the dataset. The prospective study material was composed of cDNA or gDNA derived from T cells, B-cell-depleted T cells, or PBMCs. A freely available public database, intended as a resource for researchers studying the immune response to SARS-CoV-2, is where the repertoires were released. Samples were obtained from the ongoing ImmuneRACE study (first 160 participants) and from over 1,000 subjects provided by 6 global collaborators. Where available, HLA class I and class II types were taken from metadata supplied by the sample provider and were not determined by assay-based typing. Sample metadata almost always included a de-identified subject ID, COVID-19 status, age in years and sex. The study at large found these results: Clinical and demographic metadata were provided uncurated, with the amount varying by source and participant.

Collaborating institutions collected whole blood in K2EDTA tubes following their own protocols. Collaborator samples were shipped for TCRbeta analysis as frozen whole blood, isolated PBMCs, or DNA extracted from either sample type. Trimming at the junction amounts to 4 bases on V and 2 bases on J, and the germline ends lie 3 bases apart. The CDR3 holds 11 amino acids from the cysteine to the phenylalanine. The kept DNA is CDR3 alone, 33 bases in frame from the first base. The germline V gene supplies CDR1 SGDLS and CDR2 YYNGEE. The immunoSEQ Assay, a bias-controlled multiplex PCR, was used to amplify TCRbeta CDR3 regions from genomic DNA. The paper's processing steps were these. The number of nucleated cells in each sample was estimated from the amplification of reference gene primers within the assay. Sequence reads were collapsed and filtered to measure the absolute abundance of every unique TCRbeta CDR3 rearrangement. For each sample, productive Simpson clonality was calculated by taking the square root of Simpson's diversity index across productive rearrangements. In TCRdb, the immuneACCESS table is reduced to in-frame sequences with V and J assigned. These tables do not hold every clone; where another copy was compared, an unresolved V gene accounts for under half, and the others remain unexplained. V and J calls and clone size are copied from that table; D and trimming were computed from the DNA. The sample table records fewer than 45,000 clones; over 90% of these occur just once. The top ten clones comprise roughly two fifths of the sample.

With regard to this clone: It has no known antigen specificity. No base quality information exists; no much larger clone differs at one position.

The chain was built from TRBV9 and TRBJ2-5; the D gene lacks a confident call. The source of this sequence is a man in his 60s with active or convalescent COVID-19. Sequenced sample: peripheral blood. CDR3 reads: CASSSQETQYF. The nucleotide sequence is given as TGTGCCAGCAGCTCGCAAGAGACCCAGTACTTC.